This paragraph covers one T cell receptor (beta chain) sequence. The data belong to a study of long-term antiretroviral therapy in people with HIV. Every one of the donors gave at least one pre-ART PBMC sample and at least two post-ART PBMC samples. This was the immunoSEQ v3.0 assay at survey level. Clones were sequenced by immunoSEQ multiplex PCR, and TCRdb holds only the in-frame ones, with some missing. This table holds tens of thousands of clones, 88% found once. The germline V gene encodes CDR1 SGHKS and CDR2 YYEKEE (reference sequence). The CDR3 runs to 19 residues. Losses at the gene ends were 2 bases for V and 5 bases for J; bases not matched to a gene: 20.

The chain couples TRBV5-5 to TRBJ2-5, with TRBD1 identical over 8 bases. The clonotype was recovered from a man aged 60 to 69 with HIV. Material: unsorted PBMCs, obtained 0.6 years after starting antiretroviral therapy. The CDR3 spells CASSFVRTGPGYFAETQYF. Here the CDR3 DNA reads TGTGCCAGCAGCTTCGTTCGGACAGGGCCAGGGTACTTTGCGGAGACCCAGTACTTC.